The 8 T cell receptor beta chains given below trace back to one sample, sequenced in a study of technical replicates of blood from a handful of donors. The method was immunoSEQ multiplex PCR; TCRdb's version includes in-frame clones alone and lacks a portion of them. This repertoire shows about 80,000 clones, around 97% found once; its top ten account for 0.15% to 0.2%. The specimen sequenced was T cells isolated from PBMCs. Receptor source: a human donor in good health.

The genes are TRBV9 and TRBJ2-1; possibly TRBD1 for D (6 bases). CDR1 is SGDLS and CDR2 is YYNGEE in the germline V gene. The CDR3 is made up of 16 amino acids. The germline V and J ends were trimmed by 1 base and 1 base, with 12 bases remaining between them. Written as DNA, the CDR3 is TGTGCCAGCAGCGTACAGGGGTACGGGTCCTACAATGAGCAGTTCTTC. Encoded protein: CASSVQGYGSYNEQFF.

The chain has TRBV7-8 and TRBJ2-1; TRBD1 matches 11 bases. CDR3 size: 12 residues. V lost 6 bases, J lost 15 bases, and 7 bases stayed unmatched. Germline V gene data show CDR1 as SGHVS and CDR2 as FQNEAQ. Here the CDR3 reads CASSPGTGGWFF. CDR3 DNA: TGTGCCAGCAGTCCGGGGACAGGGGGGTGGTTCTTC.

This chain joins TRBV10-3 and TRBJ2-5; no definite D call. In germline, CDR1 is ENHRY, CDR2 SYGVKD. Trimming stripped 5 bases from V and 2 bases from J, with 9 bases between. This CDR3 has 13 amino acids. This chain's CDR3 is CAISRSQQETQYF. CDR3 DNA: TGTGCCATCAGTCGGAGCCAACAAGAGACCCAGTACTTC.

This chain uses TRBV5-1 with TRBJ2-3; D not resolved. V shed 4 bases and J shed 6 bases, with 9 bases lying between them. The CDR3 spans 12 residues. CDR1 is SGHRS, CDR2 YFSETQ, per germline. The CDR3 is CASSAELDTQYF. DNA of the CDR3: TGCGCCAGCAGCGCCGAGTTGGATACGCAGTATTTT.

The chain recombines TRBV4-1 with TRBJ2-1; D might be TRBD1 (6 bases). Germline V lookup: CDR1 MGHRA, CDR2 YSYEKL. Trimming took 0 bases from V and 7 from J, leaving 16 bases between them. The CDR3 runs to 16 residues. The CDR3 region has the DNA TGCGCCAGCAGCCAAGAAGTAACAGGGACGTGGAATGAGCAGTTCTTC. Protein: CASSQEVTGTWNEQFF.

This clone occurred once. The CDR3 bases are TGCGCCAGCAGCATCGGCTCTGGGGCCAACGTCCTGACTTTC. Residues: CASSIGSGANVLTF. The chain is built from TRBV5-1 and TRBJ2-6; D unclear. Looked up from germline, CDR1 is SGHRS and CDR2 is YFSETQ. Trimming left V 4 bases short and J 0 bases short, with 5 bases between. CDR3 length: 14 amino acids.

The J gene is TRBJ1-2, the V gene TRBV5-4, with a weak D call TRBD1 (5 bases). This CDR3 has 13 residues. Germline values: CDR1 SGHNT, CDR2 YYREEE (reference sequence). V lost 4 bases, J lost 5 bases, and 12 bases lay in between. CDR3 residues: CASSPGLQYGYTF. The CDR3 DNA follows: TGTGCCAGCAGCCCGGGACTGCAATATGGCTACACCTTC.

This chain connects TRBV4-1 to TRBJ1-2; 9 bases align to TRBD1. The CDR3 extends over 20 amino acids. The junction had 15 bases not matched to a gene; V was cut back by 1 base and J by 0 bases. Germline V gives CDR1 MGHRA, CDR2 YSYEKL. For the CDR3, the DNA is TGCGCCAGCAGCCAAGTCTGGCCTCCGGGACAGGGTACCTCTAACTATGGCTACACCTTC. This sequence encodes CASSQVWPPGQGTSNYGYTF.